The text below deals with one T cell receptor beta chain. Some clones are missing from TCRdb's copy, which holds only in-frame ones; the method was immunoSEQ multiplex PCR. This sample carries about 280,000 clones, 88% of them seen once, and the ten largest clones take around 2%. CDR3 length: 13 amino acids. The germline V and J ends were trimmed by 3 bases and 3 bases, with 8 bases remaining between them. This sample is drawn from a study of blood T cell repertoires in COVID-19. The chain joins TRBV12-3 or TRBV12-4 to TRBJ1-2, with D possibly matching TRBD1 (6 bases). This TCR was recovered from a woman in her sixties or seventies in a cohort exposed to, infected with or recovered from COVID-19 (not recorded which). Material: PBMCs or T cells enriched from blood (not recorded which). DNA of the CDR3: TGTGCCAGCAGTTTTACAGGGCACTATGGCTACACCTTC. It translates to CASSFTGHYGYTF.